The T cell receptor (beta chain) described here comes from a study of STAT5B mutations in CD4+ large granular lymphocyte leukemia. The germline CDR1 and CDR2 sequences are SGHTA and FQGNSA. The CDR3 loop spans 16 amino acids. V lost 5 bases to trimming and J lost 4 bases, with 18 bases between them. Using immunoSEQ multiplex PCR, the repertoire was profiled, and TCRdb retains in-frame clones only, with some absent. Of under 35,000 clones in the sample, more than 60% are singletons; the top ten hold roughly 2%. The clonotype originates from a human donor in good health. V usage is TRBV7-2 and J usage is TRBJ1-5; a weak D match, TRBD1 (5 bases). Material for sequencing was CD4+ T cells from blood buffy coats. The CDR3 DNA sequence: TGTGCCAGCAGCCCCAGCGGGGGGGTCCCGAATCAGCCCCAGCATTTT. This sequence encodes CASSPSGGVPNQPQHF.